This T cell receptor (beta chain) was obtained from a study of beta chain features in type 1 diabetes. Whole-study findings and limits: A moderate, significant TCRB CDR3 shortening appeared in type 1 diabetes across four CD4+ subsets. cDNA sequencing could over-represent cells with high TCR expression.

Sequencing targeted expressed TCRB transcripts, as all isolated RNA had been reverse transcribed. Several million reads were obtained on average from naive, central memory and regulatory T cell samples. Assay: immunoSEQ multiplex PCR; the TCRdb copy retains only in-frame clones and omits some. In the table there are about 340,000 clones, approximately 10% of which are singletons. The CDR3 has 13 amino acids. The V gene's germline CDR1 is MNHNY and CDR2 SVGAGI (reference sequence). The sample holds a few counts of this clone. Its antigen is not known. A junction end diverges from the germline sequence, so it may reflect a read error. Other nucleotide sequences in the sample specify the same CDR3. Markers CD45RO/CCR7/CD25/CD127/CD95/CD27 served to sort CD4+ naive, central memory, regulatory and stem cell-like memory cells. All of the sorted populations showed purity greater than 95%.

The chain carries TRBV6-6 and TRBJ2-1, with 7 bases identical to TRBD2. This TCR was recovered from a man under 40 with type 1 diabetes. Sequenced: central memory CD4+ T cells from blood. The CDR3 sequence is CASLAGSYNEQFF. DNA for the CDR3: TGCGCCAGCTTAGCGGGCTCCTACAATGAGCAGTTCTTC.